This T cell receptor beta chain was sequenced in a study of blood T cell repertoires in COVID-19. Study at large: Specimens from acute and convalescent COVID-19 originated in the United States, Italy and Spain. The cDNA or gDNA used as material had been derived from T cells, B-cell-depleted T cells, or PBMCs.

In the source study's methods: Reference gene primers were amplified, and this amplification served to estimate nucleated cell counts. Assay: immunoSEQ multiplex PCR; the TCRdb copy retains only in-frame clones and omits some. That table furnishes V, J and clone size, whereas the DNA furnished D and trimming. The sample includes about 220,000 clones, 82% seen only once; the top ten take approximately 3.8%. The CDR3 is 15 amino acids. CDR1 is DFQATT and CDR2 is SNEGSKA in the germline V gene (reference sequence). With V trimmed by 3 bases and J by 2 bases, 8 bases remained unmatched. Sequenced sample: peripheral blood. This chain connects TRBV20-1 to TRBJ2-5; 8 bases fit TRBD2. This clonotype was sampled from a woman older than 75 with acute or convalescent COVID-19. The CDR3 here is CSASDAGTSQETQYF. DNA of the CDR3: TGCAGTGCTAGTGACGCCGGGACTAGTCAAGAGACCCAGTACTTC.